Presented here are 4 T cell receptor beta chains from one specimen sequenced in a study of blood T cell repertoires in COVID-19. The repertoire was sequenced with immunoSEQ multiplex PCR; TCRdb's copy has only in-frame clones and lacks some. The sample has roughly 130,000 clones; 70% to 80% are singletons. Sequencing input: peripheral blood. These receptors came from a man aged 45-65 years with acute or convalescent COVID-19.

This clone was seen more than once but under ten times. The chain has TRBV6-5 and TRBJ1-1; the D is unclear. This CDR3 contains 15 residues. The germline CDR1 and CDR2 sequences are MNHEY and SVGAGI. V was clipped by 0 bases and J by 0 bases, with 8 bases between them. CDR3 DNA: TGTGCCAGCAGTTACTCTAGCCCCATGAACACTGAAGCTTTCTTT. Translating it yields CASSYSSPMNTEAFF.

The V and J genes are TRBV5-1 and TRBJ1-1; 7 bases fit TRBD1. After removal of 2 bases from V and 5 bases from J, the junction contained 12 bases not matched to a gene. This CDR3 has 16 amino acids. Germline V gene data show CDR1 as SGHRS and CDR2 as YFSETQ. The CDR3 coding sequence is TGCGCCAGCAGCTTTTCCTCGACAGGGCGGGTGACTGAAGCTTTCTTT. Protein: CASSFSSTGRVTEAFF.

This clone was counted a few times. The CDR3: CASSIAGDGRYGYTF. For the CDR3, the DNA is TGTGCCAGTAGTATAGCGGGGGACGGTCGTTATGGCTACACCTTC. V and J are TRBV19 and TRBJ1-2; a possible D gene is TRBD1 (5 bases). CDR3 length: 15 amino acids. Germline CDR1 LNHDA, CDR2 SQIVND (reference sequence). Trimming took 1 base from V and 5 from J, leaving 14 bases between them.

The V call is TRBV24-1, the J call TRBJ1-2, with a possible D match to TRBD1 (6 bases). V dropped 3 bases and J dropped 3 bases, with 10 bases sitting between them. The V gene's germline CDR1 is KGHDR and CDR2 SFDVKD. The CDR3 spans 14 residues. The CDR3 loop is CATSDGTIHYGYTF. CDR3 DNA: TGTGCCACCAGTGATGGGACAATCCACTATGGCTACACCTTC.